This note documents a single T cell receptor (beta chain) sequence. Trimming shortened V by 6 bases and J by 1 base, and 16 bases separated the two germline ends. The CDR3 is made up of 15 amino acids. CDR1 is LGHDT, CDR2 YNNKEL, per germline (reference sequence). The protocol was immunoSEQ multiplex PCR, while the TCRdb copy is restricted to in-frame clones and leaves out a portion. The sample has 90,000 to 100,000 clones; around 81% are singletons. This specimen comes from a study of blood T cell repertoires in COVID-19. The clonotype originates from a man aged 55 to 70 with acute or convalescent COVID-19. The chain is built from TRBV3-1 (or the pseudogene TRBV3-2) and TRBJ2-7; possible D gene TRBD1, 5 bases. The sequenced sample was peripheral blood. Written as DNA, the CDR3 is TGTGCCAGCAGTCAACAAGCACAGGCGTCCTACGAGCAGTACTTC. Translation gives CASSQQAQASYEQYF.